This TCR beta chain stems from a study of blood T cell repertoires in COVID-19. Study-wide background: The United States, Italy and Spain supplied acute and convalescent COVID-19 samples. Sources were T cells, B-cell-depleted T cells, or PBMCs; the material itself was cDNA or gDNA.

Between the trimmed V and J ends, which lost 5 bases and 7 bases, there was a span of 20 bases. This CDR3 has 15 residues. Per germline, CDR1 SGHTA and CDR2 FQGNSA. Seattle-derived patients entered the study during active infection and were followed longitudinally. Libraries were prepared by immunoSEQ multiplex PCR; TCRdb keeps only in-frame clonotypes and omits some of them. The data contain some 100,000 clones, roughly 70% of them singletons. Sequences were obtained from peripheral blood. The origin of this receptor is a man between 65 and 85 years old with COVID-19, enrolled during active disease. This chain links TRBV7-2 with TRBJ1-2; no clear D. The CDR3 DNA reads TGTGCCAGCAGCCCCCATGGCCGGGGTTCCTCTGGCTACACCTTC. Residues: CASSPHGRGSSGYTF.